This T cell receptor (beta chain) was identified in a study of blood T cell repertoires in COVID-19. The study assigned cohorts using participant-reported clinical history. Study processing details: Estimated nucleated cell counts came from reference gene primer amplification. Generated by immunoSEQ multiplex PCR, the TCRdb table keeps only in-frame clones and is missing some. The V and J calls and clone size were taken over from that table, and D and trimming were inferred from the DNA. The sample lists approximately 210,000 clones; around 76% were seen once. Germline V lookup: CDR1 GTSNPN, CDR2 SVGIG (reference sequence). The CDR3 has 13 residues. J gave up 3 bases and V 5 bases, and 6 bases lay outside the gene matches.

The chain joins TRBV30 to TRBJ1-2, with 7 positions matching TRBD1. The sequence was obtained from a woman aged 50 to 60 with acute COVID-19. Sequenced input: PBMCs or T cells enriched from blood (not recorded which). The CDR3 nucleotides read TGTGCCTGGGGCAGGGGGTCCTACTATGGCTACACCTTC. Translated: CAWGRGSYYGYTF.